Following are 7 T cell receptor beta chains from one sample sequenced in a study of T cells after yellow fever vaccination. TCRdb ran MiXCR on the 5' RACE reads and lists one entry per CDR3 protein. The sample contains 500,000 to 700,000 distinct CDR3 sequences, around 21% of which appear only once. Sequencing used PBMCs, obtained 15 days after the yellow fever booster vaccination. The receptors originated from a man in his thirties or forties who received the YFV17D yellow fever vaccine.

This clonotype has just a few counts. For the CDR3, the DNA is TGTGCCACCAGCAGGGCCGGGGATTTTTACGAGCAGTACTTC. This encodes CATSRAGDFYEQYF. This chain links TRBV15 with TRBJ2-7; tentative D call: TRBD2 (5 bases). V lost 3 bases to trimming and J lost 4 bases, with 13 bases between them. CDR3 length: 14 amino acids. CDR1 LNHNV and CDR2 YYDKDF come from the germline V gene (reference sequence).

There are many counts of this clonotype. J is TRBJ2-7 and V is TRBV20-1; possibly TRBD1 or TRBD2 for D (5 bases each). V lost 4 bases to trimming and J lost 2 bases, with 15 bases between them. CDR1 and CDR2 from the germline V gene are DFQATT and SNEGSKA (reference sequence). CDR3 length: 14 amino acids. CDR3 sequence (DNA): TGCAGTGCTATCCCGGGACCGAAAACCTACGAGCAGTACTTC. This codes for CSAIPGPKTYEQYF.

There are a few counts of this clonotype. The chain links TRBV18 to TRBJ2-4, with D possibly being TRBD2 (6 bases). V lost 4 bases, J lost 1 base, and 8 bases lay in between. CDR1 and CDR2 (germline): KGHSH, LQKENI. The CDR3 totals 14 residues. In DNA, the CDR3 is TGTGCCAGCTCACGGGAGGATGCCAAAAACATTCAGTACTTC. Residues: CASSREDAKNIQYF.

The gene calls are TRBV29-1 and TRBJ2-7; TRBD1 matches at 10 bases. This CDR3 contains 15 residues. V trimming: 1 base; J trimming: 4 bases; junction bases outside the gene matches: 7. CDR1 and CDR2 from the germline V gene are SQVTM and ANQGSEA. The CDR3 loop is CSVEGVDRGLYEQYF. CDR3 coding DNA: TGCAGCGTTGAAGGGGTCGACAGGGGGCTGTACGAGCAGTACTTC.

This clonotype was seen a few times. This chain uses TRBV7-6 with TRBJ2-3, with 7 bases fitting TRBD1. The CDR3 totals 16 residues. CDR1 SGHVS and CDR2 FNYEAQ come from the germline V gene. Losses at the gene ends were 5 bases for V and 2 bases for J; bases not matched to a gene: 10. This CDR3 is CASSRTGWEITDTQYF. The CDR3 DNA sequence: TGTGCCAGCAGCAGGACAGGTTGGGAGATCACAGATACGCAGTATTTT.

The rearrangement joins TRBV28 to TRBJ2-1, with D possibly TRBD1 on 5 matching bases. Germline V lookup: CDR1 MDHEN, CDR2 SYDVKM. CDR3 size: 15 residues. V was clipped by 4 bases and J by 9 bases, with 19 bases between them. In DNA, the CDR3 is TGTGCCAGCAGTTGGCGGACATCCGGAGTCACTGAGCAGTTCTTC. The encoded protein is CASSWRTSGVTEQFF.

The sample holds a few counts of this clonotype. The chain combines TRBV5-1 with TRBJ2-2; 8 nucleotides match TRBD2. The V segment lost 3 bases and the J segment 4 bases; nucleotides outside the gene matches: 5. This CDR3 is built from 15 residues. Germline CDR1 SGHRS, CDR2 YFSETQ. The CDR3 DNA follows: TGCGCCAGCAGCTGGACGGGACTAGGCACCGGGGAGCTGTTTTTT. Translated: CASSWTGLGTGELFF.